One sample yielded the 24 T cell receptor beta chains listed below, sequenced in a study of cytomegalovirus exposure and HLA in healthy donors. 13 Jbeta primers and 60 Vbeta primers were used for the PCR. TCRdb's copy holds only in-frame clones and misses some; the assay was immunoSEQ multiplex PCR. The sample carries 150,000 to 200,000 clones, about four fifths recorded once. The sequenced material came from PBMCs. The receptor set was obtained from a man between 35 and 55 years old in good health and CMV-seronegative.

This chain links TRBV7-8 with TRBJ1-2; weak D call: TRBD1 (5 bases). CDR3 length: 16 amino acids. V lost 5 bases and J lost 6, with 22 bases in between. Germline loops: CDR1 SGHVS, CDR2 FQNEAQ. CDR3 in DNA: TGTGCCAGCAGCGGATTCGGGGGACCTACTACCGATGGCTACACCTTC. This encodes CASSGFGGPTTDGYTF.

The CDR3: CASIQGMNEKLFF. As DNA, the CDR3 is TGTGCCAGCATTCAGGGGATGAATGAAAAACTGTTTTTT. This chain links TRBV28 with TRBJ1-4, with D maybe TRBD1 (6 bases). This CDR3 region has 13 residues. Deletions cut 7 bases from V and 5 bases from J, with 11 bases between. Per germline, CDR1 MDHEN and CDR2 SYDVKM.

This clone was counted between two and nine times. The chain couples TRBV2 to TRBJ2-7; TRBD1 matches at 8 bases. The V gene end was trimmed by 10 bases and the J gene end by 2 bases; junction bases not matched to a gene: 16. This CDR3 spans 16 amino acids. Germline V gives CDR1 SNHLY, CDR2 FYNNEI. The CDR3 bases are TGTGCCATACGGGGAGAGGGACAGGCAATTGCCTACGAGCAGTACTTC. Amino acids: CAIRGEGQAIAYEQYF.

The rearrangement joins TRBV5-4 to TRBJ2-3, with 15 bases fitting TRBD2. Losses at the gene ends were 0 bases for V and 4 bases for J; bases not matched to a gene: 3. The CDR3 extends over 17 amino acids. The germline V gene encodes CDR1 SGHNT and CDR2 YYREEE (reference sequence). The CDR3: CASSLGTSGRAPDTQYF. The CDR3 bases are TGTGCCAGCAGCTTGGGGACTAGCGGGAGGGCCCCAGATACGCAGTATTTT.

The chain employs TRBV18 and TRBJ1-5, with TRBD1 matching over 7 bases. This CDR3 has 14 amino acids. The germline CDR1 and CDR2 sequences are KGHSH and LQKENI. The ends lost 4 bases at V and 6 bases at J; junction bases unmatched: 6. CDR3 in DNA: TGTGCCAGCTCACAGACAGGGATGCGTCAGCCCCAGCATTTT. Translated: CASSQTGMRQPQHF.

V and J are TRBV4-2 and TRBJ2-3; 10 bases are a match to TRBD1. This CDR3 has 18 amino acids. CDR1 and CDR2 (germline): LGHNA, YNFKEQ. V lost 0 bases to trimming and J lost 4 bases; unmatched junction nucleotides: 10. The CDR3 sequence: CASSQDRTGGLGADTQYF. The CDR3 nucleotides read TGTGCCAGCAGCCAAGATAGGACAGGGGGTCTAGGCGCAGATACGCAGTATTTT.

The chain couples TRBV4-2 to TRBJ2-3; 9 bases align to TRBD2. The CDR3 spans 17 residues. V shed 0 bases and J 4 bases; nucleotides not matched to a gene: 8. Germline V gene data show CDR1 as LGHNA and CDR2 as YNFKEQ. The CDR3 region has the DNA TGTGCCAGCAGCCAAGAAGTGGCGGGGGGGCGTGCAGATACGCAGTATTTT. Amino acid sequence: CASSQEVAGGRADTQYF.

The chain couples TRBV27 to TRBJ2-2; 9 bases agree with TRBD2. J gave up 7 bases and V 5 bases, and 17 bases lay outside the gene matches. CDR1 is MNHEY and CDR2 is SMNVEV in the germline V gene (reference sequence). The CDR3 is made up of 18 amino acids. The CDR3 is CASSREGALAGWGGELFF. The DNA for the CDR3 is TGTGCCAGCAGTCGTGAGGGGGCCCTAGCGGGATGGGGCGGGGAGCTGTTTTTT.

The chain couples TRBV19 to TRBJ2-1; D gene unclear. The CDR3 is 13 residues long. The V gene's germline CDR1 is LNHDA and CDR2 SQIVND (reference sequence). The V and J ends lost 5 bases and 8 bases respectively, with 13 bases between them. CDR3 sequence reads: CASSSTSLDEQFF. The CDR3 DNA reads as TGTGCCAGTAGTTCCACTTCCCTGGATGAGCAGTTCTTC.

Here the CDR3 DNA reads TGTGCCAGCAGCTTAGTACCTGGACTAGCGGGAATAGACAATGAGCAGTTCTTC. This sequence encodes CASSLVPGLAGIDNEQFF. The chain employs TRBV7-2 and TRBJ2-1; 12 bases line up with TRBD2. This CDR3 spans 18 amino acids. In germline, CDR1 is SGHTA, CDR2 FQGNSA. J gave up 5 bases and V 1 base, and 9 bases lay outside the gene matches.

This clone was counted once. The rearrangement uses TRBV7-2 and TRBJ2-7, with 7 bases fitting TRBD2. V dropped 8 bases and J dropped 6; count of bases not matched to a gene: 13. The CDR3 totals 14 residues. Per germline, CDR1 SGHTA and CDR2 FQGNSA. CDR3 region: CASQLEMGGGEQYF. The CDR3 DNA reads as TGTGCCAGCCAATTAGAGATGGGCGGGGGCGAGCAGTACTTC.

The chain couples TRBV19 to TRBJ1-1, with 9 bases fitting TRBD1. CDR1 and CDR2 from the germline V gene are LNHDA and SQIVND (reference sequence). The CDR3 covers 15 residues. V was pared by 5 bases and J by 4 bases, with 8 bases of the junction left unmatched. The CDR3: CASSWRTGAGTEAFF. CDR3 bases: TGTGCCAGTAGTTGGCGGACAGGGGCGGGCACTGAAGCTTTCTTT.

This clone was recorded once. The CDR3 loop reads CASSFYRVNYGYTF. The CDR3 nucleotides are TGTGCCAGCAGCTTCTACAGGGTGAACTATGGCTACACCTTC. This chain joins TRBV5-6 and TRBJ1-2; the D gene is possibly TRBD1 (6 bases). The CDR3 runs to 14 residues. Germline CDR1 is SGHDT and CDR2 is YYEEEE. V lost 2 bases and J lost 2, with 10 bases in between.

This chain links TRBV28 with TRBJ1-5; 10 bases fit TRBD1. The V gene end was trimmed by 5 bases and the J gene end by 6 bases; junction bases not matched to a gene: 13. Looked up from germline, CDR1 is MDHEN and CDR2 is SYDVKM. This CDR3 comprises 17 residues. CDR3 protein: CASSPLLDRGLGQPQHF. CDR3 nucleotide sequence: TGTGCCAGCAGTCCCCTCCTTGACAGGGGGCTAGGTCAGCCCCAGCATTTT.

The chain couples TRBV7-8 to TRBJ2-3; D may be TRBD1 (5 bases). This CDR3 spans 15 amino acids. The germline gives CDR1 SGHVS, CDR2 FQNEAQ. Trimming pared 1 base from V and 0 bases from J, leaving 8 bases between. CDR3 residues: CASSLEGVSTDTQYF. Here the CDR3 DNA reads TGTGCCAGCAGCTTAGAAGGGGTTAGCACAGATACGCAGTATTTT.

The CDR3 loop reads CASSEASGRNNEQFF. In DNA, the CDR3 is TGTGCCAGCAGTGAAGCGAGCGGGAGGAACAATGAGCAGTTCTTC. J is TRBJ2-1 and V is TRBV6-1, with 9 nucleotides matching TRBD2. Germline assignment: CDR1 MNHNS and CDR2 SASEGT. The CDR3 consists of 15 residues. V lost 0 bases, J lost 5 bases, and 2 bases stayed unmatched.

A few counts support this clone. This rearrangement joins TRBV5-4 to TRBJ2-5; TRBD1 matches 7 bases. The CDR3 sequence is 14 residues long. Per the germline V gene, CDR1 is SGHNT and CDR2 is YYREEE (reference sequence). V shed 4 bases, J shed 5 bases, and the junction held 8 bases outside the gene matches. CDR3 nucleotide sequence: TGTGCCAGCAGCATATCACAGGGGCCGGAGACCCAGTACTTC. Encoded protein: CASSISQGPETQYF.

V is TRBV7-9 and J is TRBJ2-7, with 8 bases that match TRBD1. Germline V lookup: CDR1 SEHNR, CDR2 FQNEAQ (reference sequence). This CDR3 contains 15 residues. V shed 1 base, J shed 6 bases, and the junction held 8 bases outside the gene matches. The CDR3 sequence: CASSLVSFGQGEQYF. The CDR3, as DNA: TGTGCCAGCAGCTTAGTATCGTTTGGACAGGGCGAGCAGTACTTC.

The chain uses TRBV29-1 and TRBJ1-1, with 8 nucleotides matching TRBD1. This CDR3 is 11 amino acids long. The germline gives CDR1 SQVTM, CDR2 ANQGSEA. After removal of 6 bases from V and 9 bases from J, the junction contained 6 bases not matched to a gene. The CDR3 nucleotides are TGCAGCGTGGACGGACAGGGCAAAGCTTTCTTT. Amino acids: CSVDGQGKAFF.

V gene TRBV9 combines with J gene TRBJ2-3; 8 positions agree with TRBD2. The CDR3 is 15 residues long. Losses at the gene ends were 0 bases for V and 0 bases for J; bases not matched to a gene: 0. In germline, CDR1 is SGDLS, CDR2 YYNGEE. This CDR3 is CASSVGGGSTDTQYF. The CDR3 nucleotides are TGTGCCAGCAGCGTAGGCGGGGGGAGCACAGATACGCAGTATTTT.

The chain is built from TRBV7-2 and TRBJ2-3; no reliable D call. V was pared by 3 bases and J by 2 bases, with 6 bases between. The germline CDR1 and CDR2 sequences are SGHTA and FQGNSA. This CDR3 is 13 amino acids long. The CDR3 loop is CASSLIATDTQYF. In DNA, the CDR3 is TGTGCCAGCAGCTTGATAGCCACAGATACGCAGTATTTT.

V is TRBV6-5 and J is TRBJ2-4; a weak D match, TRBD2 (6 bases). The CDR3 contains 15 residues. Trimming took off 6 bases at V and 4 bases at J, with 16 bases between the two ends. Looked up from germline, CDR1 is MNHEY and CDR2 is SVGAGI. CDR3 DNA: TGTGCCAGCAGATTCCGGAGGGGCGGGAAAAACATTCAGTACTTC. Amino acid sequence: CASRFRRGGKNIQYF.

The chain uses TRBV5-1 and TRBJ1-1; TRBD1 matches 8 bases. V trimming: 4 bases; J trimming: 6 bases; junction bases outside the gene matches: 2. The CDR3 spans 12 residues. Germline CDR1 SGHRS, CDR2 YFSETQ. The CDR3 sequence is CASSQGAAEAFF. The CDR3 nucleotides are TGCGCCAGCAGCCAGGGGGCGGCTGAAGCTTTCTTT.

The rearrangement joins TRBV10-3 to TRBJ1-2; 8 bases map to TRBD1. The ends lost 3 bases at V and 11 bases at J; junction bases unmatched: 5. The germline V gene encodes CDR1 ENHRY and CDR2 SYGVKD. This CDR3 has 12 amino acids. The CDR3 spells CAISEPGQVYTF. The CDR3 DNA follows: TGTGCCATCAGTGAACCGGGACAGGTTTACACCTTC.